These 25 T cell receptor beta chains came from one sample sequenced in a study of cytomegalovirus exposure and HLA in healthy donors. 13 Jbeta primers and 60 Vbeta primers were used for the PCR. Measured with immunoSEQ multiplex PCR; TCRdb has only the in-frame clones, and not every one. The table includes 200,000 or so clones, around 73% detected once. Sequencing was carried out using PBMCs. The receptors were gathered from a woman aged 25 to 39 in good health and CMV-seronegative.

This sequence joins TRBV9 and TRBJ2-1; no clear D gene. The CDR3 is made up of 15 amino acids. Between the trimmed V and J ends, which lost 0 bases and 4 bases, there was a span of 11 bases. The germline CDR1 and CDR2 sequences are SGDLS and YYNGEE. The CDR3 spells CASSVVGERYNEQFF. In DNA, the CDR3 is TGTGCCAGCAGCGTAGTGGGCGAGAGATACAATGAGCAGTTCTTC.

The CDR3 DNA sequence: TGTGCCAGCACCTCGGGAATAGCCTTAAGGTACAATGAGCAGTTCTTC. This gives the protein CASTSGIALRYNEQFF. The chain carries TRBV5-6 and TRBJ2-1; possible D gene TRBD2, 5 bases. The germline CDR1 and CDR2 sequences are SGHDT and YYEEEE. This CDR3 spans 16 amino acids. V lost 6 bases and J lost 4, with 20 bases in between.

The chain uses TRBV7-9 and TRBJ2-5, with TRBD2 matching 10 bases. The J segment lost 4 bases and the V segment lost 2 bases, leaving 7 bases of the junction unmatched. The V gene's germline CDR1 is SEHNR and CDR2 FQNEAQ (reference sequence). This CDR3 region has 16 residues. CDR3 loop: CASSLWLAGAGETQYF. As DNA, the CDR3 is TGTGCCAGCAGCTTATGGCTAGCGGGAGCCGGAGAGACCCAGTACTTC.

The rearrangement links TRBV19 to TRBJ2-7; 7 bases match TRBD1. The J segment lost 6 bases and the V segment lost 5 bases, leaving 4 bases of the junction unmatched. Germline V gives CDR1 LNHDA, CDR2 SQIVND (reference sequence). CDR3 size: 12 residues. The chain's CDR3 is CASSPTGCEQYF. The CDR3 nucleotides are TGTGCCAGTAGTCCGACAGGGTGCGAGCAGTACTTC.

The rearrangement links TRBV4-1 to TRBJ2-3; 7 bases agree with TRBD2. Per the germline V gene, CDR1 is MGHRA and CDR2 is YSYEKL. The length of the CDR3 is 18 residues. V lost 3 bases and J lost 2; bases outside the gene matches: 14. The CDR3, as DNA: TGCGCCAGCAGCCAGGCCGTGAGGAGCGGGATATACACAGATACGCAGTATTTT. It specifies CASSQAVRSGIYTDTQYF.

The chain recombines TRBV5-8 with TRBJ2-5; 10 bases match TRBD2. The CDR3 contains 17 residues. Germline lookup yields CDR1 SGHTS and CDR2 YDEGEE. The V and J ends lost 4 bases and 4 bases, in that order; junction bases with no gene match: 13. In nucleotides, the CDR3 is TGTGCCAGCAGCCCCCTCCAACCCGGGACTAGCGTAGAGACCCAGTACTTC. The encoded protein is CASSPLQPGTSVETQYF.

This clone is a singleton in its sample. The chain has TRBV7-6 and TRBJ1-1; perhaps TRBD1 as D (6 bases). V was clipped by 3 bases and J by 0 bases, with 14 bases between them. The CDR3 has 16 amino acids. CDR1 SGHVS and CDR2 FNYEAQ come from the germline V gene. This CDR3 is CASSFVSGHLNTEAFF. CDR3 sequence (DNA): TGTGCCAGCAGCTTCGTGTCGGGACATTTGAACACTGAAGCTTTCTTT.

This chain connects TRBV7-9 to TRBJ1-2; a possible D gene is TRBD1 (6 bases). With 4 bases removed from V and 4 bases from J, the gap between germline ends came to 16 bases. The CDR3 runs 15 residues. Germline V gene lookup returns CDR1 SEHNR and CDR2 FQNEAQ (reference sequence). The CDR3 sequence: CASSSPLTGLYGYTF. CDR3 DNA: TGTGCCAGCAGCTCACCCTTAACAGGGCTCTATGGCTACACCTTC.

V gene TRBV5-1 combines with J gene TRBJ1-1, with 7 bases matching TRBD1. Losses at the gene ends were 8 bases for V and 3 bases for J; bases not matched to a gene: 10. CDR3 length: 14 residues. From germline, CDR1 is SGHRS and CDR2 YFSETQ. CDR3 DNA sequence: TGCGCCAGTCGACAGGGTCGGGGGTACACTGAAGCTTTCTTT. Translating gives CASRQGRGYTEAFF.

This rearrangement joins TRBV4-1 to TRBJ2-3; TRBD2 matches at 7 bases. CDR3 length equals 16 residues. Germline V CDR1 and CDR2: MGHRA, YSYEKL. With V trimmed by 1 base and J by 2 bases, 6 bases remained unmatched. The CDR3 loop is CASSQVAGVYTDTQYF. The CDR3 coding sequence is TGCGCCAGCAGCCAAGTAGCGGGCGTTTACACAGATACGCAGTATTTT.

The chain links TRBV29-1 to TRBJ2-7, with TRBD1 as a possible D gene (5 bases). This CDR3 is 14 amino acids long. The V end was cut by 0 bases, the J end by 5 bases, with 14 bases between. The V gene's germline CDR1 is SQVTM and CDR2 ANQGSEA. CDR3 in DNA: TGCAGCGTTGAAGAGGGCCAGGGTGGGGACGAGCAGTACTTC. Residues: CSVEEGQGGDEQYF.

The chain links TRBV7-9 to TRBJ2-5, with 7 nucleotides matching TRBD1. Trimming cost V 4 bases and J 3 bases; bases outside gene matches: 8. Per the germline V gene, CDR1 is SEHNR and CDR2 is FQNEAQ (reference sequence). The length of the CDR3 is 15 residues. For the CDR3, the DNA is TGTGCCAGCAGCTCCCTGGGACAGAGAGAAGAGACCCAGTACTTC. It yields the protein CASSSLGQREETQYF.

The rearrangement links TRBV10-1 to TRBJ1-2; D gene uncertain. The CDR3 length is 13 residues. Deletions cut 6 bases from V and 7 bases from J, with 15 bases between. The V gene's germline CDR1 is WNHNN and CDR2 SYGVQD (reference sequence). CDR3 sequence reads: CASSSGSRGGYTF. Here the CDR3 DNA reads TGCGCCAGCAGCTCCGGGAGTCGGGGTGGCTACACCTTC.

The chain is built from TRBV4-1 and TRBJ2-2; 9 bases are shared with TRBD1. The ends lost 5 bases at V and 2 bases at J; junction bases unmatched: 6. This CDR3 has 16 amino acids. Germline V gene sequence: CDR1 MGHRA, CDR2 YSYEKL. The CDR3, as DNA: TGCGCCAGCAGCTCAAGGGGACAGGGTAACACCGGGGAGCTGTTTTTT. Protein: CASSSRGQGNTGELFF.

CDR3 in amino acids: CASGNTGQPQHF. The CDR3 region has the DNA TGTGCTAGTGGTAATACTGGTCAGCCCCAGCATTTT. This chain joins TRBV12-5 and TRBJ1-5, with D uncertain. The CDR3 sequence is 12 residues long. CDR1 LGHNT and CDR2 FRNRAP come from the germline V gene. V lost 5 bases, J lost 6 bases, and 8 bases lay in between.

The V gene is TRBV5-1, the J gene TRBJ2-7; D is unclear. Germline V gene data show CDR1 as SGHRS and CDR2 as YFSETQ. This CDR3 region has 13 residues. Trimming left V 0 bases short and J 2 bases short, with 6 bases between. Here the CDR3 DNA reads TGCGCCAGCAGCTTGGCGGCGGCCTACGAGCAGTACTTC. This encodes CASSLAAAYEQYF.

The table lists this clone with a count of one. The rearrangement joins TRBV6-5 to TRBJ2-2; 7 bases agree with TRBD2. J lost 7 bases, V lost 4 bases, and 12 bases had no gene match. The CDR3 is 16 residues long. Germline V gene lookup returns CDR1 MNHEY and CDR2 SVGAGI. The CDR3 sequence: CASSSTSVRVVGELFF. CDR3 nucleotide sequence: TGTGCCAGCAGTTCTACTAGCGTGCGGGTGGTCGGGGAGCTGTTTTTT.

The genes are TRBV9 and TRBJ1-2, with no clear D. Trimming took off 0 bases at V and 10 bases at J, with 16 bases between the two ends. This CDR3 has 14 residues. Germline lookup yields CDR1 SGDLS and CDR2 YYNGEE. CDR3 region: CASSVDEGGRVYTF. Here the CDR3 DNA reads TGTGCCAGCAGCGTAGATGAGGGCGGACGAGTCTACACCTTC.

As to this clone: A read error may produce the germline difference seen at one junction end. The rearrangement joins TRBV7-9 to TRBJ1-1; no firm D call. Germline V gene lookup returns CDR1 SEHNR and CDR2 FQNEAQ (reference sequence). This CDR3 comprises 12 residues. CDR3 DNA: TGTTCCAGCAGCCAGAAGAACACTGAAGCTTTCTTT. It encodes CSSSQKNTEAFF.

The V gene is TRBV29-1, the J gene TRBJ2-6; D may be TRBD1 (5 bases). V was trimmed by 7 bases and J by 2 bases, leaving 12 bases between them. The germline gives CDR1 SQVTM, CDR2 ANQGSEA. This CDR3 contains 14 residues. The CDR3 protein is CSASSDTGANVLTF. CDR3 in DNA: TGCAGCGCCTCCTCGGACACTGGGGCCAACGTCCTGACTTTC. The full variable domain, its missing parts supplied by reference TRBV29-1 and TRBJ2-6, is SAVISQKPSRDICQRGTSLTIQCQVDSQVTMMFWYRQQPGQSLTLIATANQGSEATYESGFVIDKFPISRPNLTFSTLTVSNMSPEDSSIYLCSASSDTGANVLTFGAGSRLTVL.

The chain has TRBV30 and TRBJ1-2; 8 bases fit TRBD1. Germline lookup yields CDR1 GTSNPN and CDR2 SVGIG (reference sequence). V dropped 3 bases and J dropped 4; count of bases not matched to a gene: 25. This CDR3 region has 20 residues. Here the CDR3 reads CAWREGRRRDRGQLFYGYTF. Here the CDR3 DNA reads TGTGCCTGGAGGGAGGGACGGAGGAGAGACAGGGGCCAGCTCTTCTATGGCTACACCTTC.

The chain joins TRBV6-5 to TRBJ2-7, with 10 bases that match TRBD1. Trimming removed 5 bases from V and 3 bases from J; junction bases left unmatched: 4. The CDR3 is 14 residues long. The germline CDR1 and CDR2 sequences are MNHEY and SVGAGI. Written as DNA, the CDR3 is TGTGCCAGCAGTCCGACAGGGGGCTACTACGAGCAGTACTTC. Amino acids: CASSPTGGYYEQYF.

This clone is a singleton in its sample. The V and J genes are TRBV9 and TRBJ2-7, with a weak D call TRBD2 (6 bases). The germline V gene has CDR1 SGDLS and CDR2 YYNGEE. This CDR3 is built from 12 residues. Trimming took off 3 bases at V and 5 bases at J, with 9 bases between the two ends. DNA for the CDR3: TGTGCCAGCAGCGACCCTAGCGACGAGCAGTACTTC. This translates into CASSDPSDEQYF.

This clone qualifies as medium-sized. The chain links TRBV6-4 to TRBJ2-2; D might be TRBD1 (6 bases). Germline CDR1 is MRHNA and CDR2 is SNTAGT. The CDR3 runs to 15 residues. The V gene lost 8 bases and the J gene lost 6 bases, with 19 bases spanning the gap. This chain's CDR3 is CASAKGGDSAGELFF. In nucleotides, the CDR3 is TGTGCCAGCGCCAAAGGGGGTGACAGCGCCGGGGAGCTGTTTTTT.

The J gene is TRBJ1-5, the V gene TRBV4-1, with 8 bases aligning to TRBD1. V was pared by 2 bases and J by 4 bases, with 10 bases of the junction left unmatched. The CDR3 has 17 amino acids. Looked up from germline, CDR1 is MGHRA and CDR2 is YSYEKL. The DNA for the CDR3 is TGCGCCAGCAGCCAACAACCCACCGGGACAGGAAATCAGCCCCAGCATTTT. This sequence encodes CASSQQPTGTGNQPQHF.